The T cell receptor beta chain described here comes from a study of blood T cell repertoires in COVID-19. For the study at large: Samples of COVID-19 (acute and convalescent) were obtained from the United States, Italy and Spain.

This study enrolled people aged about 18 to 100 from about two dozen US geographic areas. Symptom resolution, clearance, or two negative PCRs marked the recovered donors of Cohort 3. Per the original methods: Amplification of reference gene primers was used by the study to estimate nucleated cell counts. Clones were sequenced by immunoSEQ multiplex PCR, and TCRdb holds only the in-frame ones, with some missing. That table gives V, J and clone size, and the DNA gave D and trimming. The sample lists 200,000 to 250,000 clones, 70% to 90% seen once, with 10% to 12% in the top ten. The CDR3 runs 14 residues. After removal of 8 bases from V and 5 bases from J, the junction contained 9 bases not matched to a gene. Germline V lookup: CDR1 MNHEY, CDR2 SMNVEV (reference sequence).

This TCR was recovered from a man aged 25 to 40 who had recovered from COVID-19. Source material: PBMCs or T cells enriched from blood (not recorded which). V usage is TRBV27 and J usage is TRBJ2-4, with 7 bases that match TRBD1. As DNA, the CDR3 is TGTGCCAGCGGGCCCACCGGGACAGAAAACATTCAGTACTTC. Translated, it gives CASGPTGTENIQYF.